This T cell receptor beta chain was recorded in a study of blood T cell repertoires in COVID-19. As for the study in general: The United States, Italy and Spain were the sources of the acute and convalescent COVID-19 samples.

With regard to this clone: One junction end disagrees with the germline gene, perhaps due to a read error.

Germline V lookup: CDR1 LGHDT, CDR2 YNNKEL (reference sequence). This CDR3 region has 12 residues. Authors' processing steps: Amplifying reference gene primers gave estimates of nucleated cell counts. Clones were read by immunoSEQ multiplex PCR, and TCRdb kept only the in-frame ones, dropping some. V and J calls and clone size come straight from that table; D and trimming were deduced from the DNA. The sample has hundreds of thousands of clones, 91% seen once. The genes are TRBV3-1 (or the pseudogene TRBV3-2) and TRBJ2-1; TRBD2 might be the D (5 bases). This receptor was identified in a woman aged 18 to 35 who had recovered from COVID-19. The sequenced sample consisted of peripheral blood. CDR3 residues: CASRQVRGEQFF. CDR3 sequence (DNA): TGTGCCAGCAGGCAAGTCCGGGGTGAGCAGTTCTTC.